The 7 T cell receptor beta chains in this list originate from one sample, sequenced in a study of T cell clonotyping in hematopoietic cell transplantation. Some clones are missing from TCRdb's copy, which holds only in-frame ones; the method was immunoSEQ multiplex PCR. The table records 25,000 to 35,000 clones, around 70% of them present only once. Described time point: recipient sample about 28 days before transplant, after cytoreduction. The source material was peripheral blood mononuclear cells, sampled before stem cell transplant. The source of these receptors is a man between 50 and 59 years old with myelodysplastic syndrome. Some clones in this sample may be carry-over from other donors' samples.

This chain uses TRBV27 with TRBJ1-2; D call uncertain. V was pared by 4 bases and J by 8 bases, with 8 bases between. There are 11 residues in the CDR3. CDR1 and CDR2 from the germline V gene are MNHEY and SMNVEV (reference sequence). This CDR3 reads CASSSGWGYTF. CDR3 sequence (DNA): TGTGCCAGCAGTTCGGGTTGGGGCTACACCTTC.

V gene TRBV14 combines with J gene TRBJ2-7, with D perhaps matching TRBD1 (5 bases). The CDR3 has 15 residues. The germline gives CDR1 SGHDN, CDR2 FVKESK. V was shortened by 1 base and J by 2 bases, with 12 bases between the two germline ends. CDR3 nucleotides: TGTGCCAGCAGCCAAGTTGGCAGGGATCCCTACGAGCAGTACTTC. Its translation: CASSQVGRDPYEQYF.

The chain joins TRBV25-1 to TRBJ1-6; TRBD1 matches 7 bases. J was trimmed by 7 bases and V by 6 bases; bases with no gene match: 9. The germline V gene has CDR1 MGHDK and CDR2 SYGVNS. The CDR3 is 15 residues long. CDR3 sequence: CASSPHRGENSPLHF. CDR3 DNA: TGTGCCAGCAGCCCACACAGGGGAGAAAATTCACCCCTCCACTTT. Full variable domain (outside the CDR3, taken from reference TRBV25-1 and TRBJ1-6): EADIYQTPRYLVIGTGKKITLECSQTMGHDKMYWYQQDPGMELHLIHYSYGVNSTEKGDLSSESTVSRIRTEHFPLTLESARPSHTSQYLCASSPHRGENSPLHFGNGTRLTVT.

This clone was recorded only once. This chain joins TRBV29-1 and TRBJ2-3, with D perhaps TRBD2 (7 bases). V was shortened by 8 bases and J by 5 bases, with 17 bases between the two germline ends. Per the germline V gene, CDR1 is SQVTM and CDR2 is ANQGSEA. The CDR3 consists of 13 residues. The CDR3 bases are TGCAGCACAACCCTGGGGGGGCAAGATACGCAGTATTTT. This sequence encodes CSTTLGGQDTQYF.

The genes are TRBV30 and TRBJ2-7, with 8 nucleotides matching TRBD2. CDR3 length: 15 amino acids. The germline V gene encodes CDR1 GTSNPN and CDR2 SVGIG (reference sequence). V dropped 2 bases and J dropped 3; count of bases not matched to a gene: 9. DNA for the CDR3: TGTGCCTGGAGTTCGCCGGGACTAGGCGTCTACGAGCAGTACTTC. This translates into CAWSSPGLGVYEQYF.

J is TRBJ1-2 and V is TRBV5-6, with TRBD1 as a possible D gene (6 bases). Per the germline V gene, CDR1 is SGHDT and CDR2 is YYEEEE. This CDR3 is 14 amino acids long. V was cut by 1 base and J by 9 bases, with 16 bases left in between. CDR3 sequence reads: CASSLSGVPNRYTF. Here the CDR3 DNA reads TGTGCCAGCAGCTTGTCAGGGGTCCCCAATCGCTACACCTTC.

The chain uses TRBV27 and TRBJ2-7; 9 bases map to TRBD2. Germline V gene lookup returns CDR1 MNHEY and CDR2 SMNVEV (reference sequence). V was pared by 6 bases and J by 3 bases, with 9 bases of the junction left unmatched. The CDR3 contains 15 residues. DNA of the CDR3: TGTGCCAGCAGAGCCACCGGGACTAGCCGCTACGAGCAGTACTTC. Translating it yields CASRATGTSRYEQYF.